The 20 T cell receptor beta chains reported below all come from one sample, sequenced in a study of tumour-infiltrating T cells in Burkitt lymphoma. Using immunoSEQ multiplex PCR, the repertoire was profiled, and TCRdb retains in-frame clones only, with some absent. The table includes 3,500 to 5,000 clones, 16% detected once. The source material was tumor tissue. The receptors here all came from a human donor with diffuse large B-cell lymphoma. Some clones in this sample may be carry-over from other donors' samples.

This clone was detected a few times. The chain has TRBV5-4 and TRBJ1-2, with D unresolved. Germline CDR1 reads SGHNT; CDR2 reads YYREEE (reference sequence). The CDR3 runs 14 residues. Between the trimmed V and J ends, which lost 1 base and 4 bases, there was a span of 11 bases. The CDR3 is CASSLFGIRYGYTF. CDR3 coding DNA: TGTGCCAGCAGCTTGTTTGGAATTCGCTATGGCTACACCTTC.

DNA for the CDR3: TGTGCCAGCAGCTTATCCTCCGAGGGCACTGAAGCTTTCTTT. Its protein is CASSLSSEGTEAFF. The rearrangement joins TRBV7-9 to TRBJ1-1; D call uncertain. Germline-derived CDR1 and CDR2 are SEHNR and FQNEAQ (reference sequence). This CDR3 is built from 14 residues. Deletions cut 2 bases from V and 4 bases from J, with 11 bases between.

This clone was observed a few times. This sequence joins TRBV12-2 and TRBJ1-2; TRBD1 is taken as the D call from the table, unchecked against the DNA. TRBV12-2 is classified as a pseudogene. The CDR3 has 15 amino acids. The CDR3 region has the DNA TGTGCAAGTCGCGGAAGGGACAGGGTCGTCTATGGCTACACCTTC. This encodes CASRGRDRVVYGYTF.

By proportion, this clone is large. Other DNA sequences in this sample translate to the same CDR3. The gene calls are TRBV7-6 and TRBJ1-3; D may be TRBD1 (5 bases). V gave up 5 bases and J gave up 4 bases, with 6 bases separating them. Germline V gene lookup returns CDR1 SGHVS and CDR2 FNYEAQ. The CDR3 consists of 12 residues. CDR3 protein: CASSPGGNTIYF. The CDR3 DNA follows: TGTGCCAGCAGCCCAGGGGGAAACACCATATATTTT.

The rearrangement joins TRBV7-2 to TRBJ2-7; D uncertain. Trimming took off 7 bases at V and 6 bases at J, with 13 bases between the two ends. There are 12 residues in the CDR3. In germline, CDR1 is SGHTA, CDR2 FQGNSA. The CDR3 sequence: CASTNPGGEQYF. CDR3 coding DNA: TGTGCCAGCACCAACCCAGGCGGCGAGCAGTACTTC.

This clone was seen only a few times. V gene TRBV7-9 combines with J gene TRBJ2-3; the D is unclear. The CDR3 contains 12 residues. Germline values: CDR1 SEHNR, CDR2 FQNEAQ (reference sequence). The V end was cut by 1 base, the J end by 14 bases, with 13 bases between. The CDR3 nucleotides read TGTGCCAGCAGCTTAGGCCCAGTAGAGGCGTATTTT. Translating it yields CASSLGPVEAYF.

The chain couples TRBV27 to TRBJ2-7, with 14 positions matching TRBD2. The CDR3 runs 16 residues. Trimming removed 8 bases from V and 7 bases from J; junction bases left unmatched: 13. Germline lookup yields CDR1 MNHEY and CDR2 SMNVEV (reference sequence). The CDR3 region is CASGLGSGLAGVEQYF. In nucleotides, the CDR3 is TGTGCCAGCGGACTGGGCTCGGGACTAGCGGGAGTAGAGCAGTACTTC.

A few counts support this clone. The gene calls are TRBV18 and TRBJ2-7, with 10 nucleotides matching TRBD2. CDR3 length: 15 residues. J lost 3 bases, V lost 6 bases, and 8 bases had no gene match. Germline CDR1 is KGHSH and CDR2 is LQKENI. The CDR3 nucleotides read TGTGCCAGCTCGACCGGGACTAGCGTTTACTACGAGCAGTACTTC. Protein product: CASSTGTSVYYEQYF.

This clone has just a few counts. CDR3 sequence: CASSEAVREDTQYF. In DNA form, the CDR3 reads TGTGCCAGTAGTGAAGCGGTACGTGAAGATACGCAGTATTTT. V usage is TRBV19 and J usage is TRBJ2-3; D is possibly TRBD2 (5 bases). Trimming cost V 5 bases and J 5 bases, with 14 bases left between them. This CDR3 has 14 amino acids. Per the germline V gene, CDR1 is LNHDA and CDR2 is SQIVND (reference sequence).

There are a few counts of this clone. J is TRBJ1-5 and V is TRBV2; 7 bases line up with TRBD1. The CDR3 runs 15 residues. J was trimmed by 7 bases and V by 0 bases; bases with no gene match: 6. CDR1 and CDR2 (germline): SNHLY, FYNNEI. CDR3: CASSEARGIPQPQHF. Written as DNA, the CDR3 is TGTGCCAGCAGTGAAGCCAGGGGGATCCCCCAGCCCCAGCATTTT.

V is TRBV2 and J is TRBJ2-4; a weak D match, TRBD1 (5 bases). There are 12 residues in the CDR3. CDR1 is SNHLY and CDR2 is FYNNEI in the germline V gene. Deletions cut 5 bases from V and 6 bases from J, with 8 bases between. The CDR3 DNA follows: TGTGCCAGCAGTTCTGACAGAAACATTCAGTACTTC. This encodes CASSSDRNIQYF.

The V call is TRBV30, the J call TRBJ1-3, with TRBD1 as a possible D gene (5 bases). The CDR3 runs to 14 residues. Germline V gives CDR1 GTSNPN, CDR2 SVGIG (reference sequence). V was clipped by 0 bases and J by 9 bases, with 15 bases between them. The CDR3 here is CAWSVLRIGATIYF. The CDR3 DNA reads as TGTGCCTGGAGTGTACTAAGGATCGGGGCCACCATATATTTT.

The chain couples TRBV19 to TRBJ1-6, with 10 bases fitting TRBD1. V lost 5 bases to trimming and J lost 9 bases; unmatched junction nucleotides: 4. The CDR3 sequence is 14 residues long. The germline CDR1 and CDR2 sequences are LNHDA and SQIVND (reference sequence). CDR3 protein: CASSFRDRGSPLHF. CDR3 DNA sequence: TGTGCCAGTAGTTTCCGGGACAGGGGTTCACCCCTCCACTTT.

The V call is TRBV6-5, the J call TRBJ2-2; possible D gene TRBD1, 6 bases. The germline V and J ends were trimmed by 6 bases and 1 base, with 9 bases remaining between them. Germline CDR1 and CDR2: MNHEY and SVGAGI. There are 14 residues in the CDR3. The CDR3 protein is CASSQQGNTGELFF. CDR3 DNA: TGTGCCAGCAGCCAACAGGGGAACACCGGGGAGCTGTTTTTT.

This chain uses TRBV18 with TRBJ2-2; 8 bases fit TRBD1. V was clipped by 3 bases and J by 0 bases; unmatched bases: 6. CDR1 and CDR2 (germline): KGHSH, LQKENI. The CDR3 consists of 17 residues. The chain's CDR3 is CASSPVQGAANTGELFF. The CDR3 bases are TGTGCCAGCTCACCGGTCCAGGGGGCCGCGAACACCGGGGAGCTGTTTTTT.

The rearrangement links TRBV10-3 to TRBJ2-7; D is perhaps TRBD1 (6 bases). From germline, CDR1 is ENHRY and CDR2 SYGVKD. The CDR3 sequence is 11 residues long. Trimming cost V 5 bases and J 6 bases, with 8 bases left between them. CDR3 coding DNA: TGTGCCATCAGTCAGGGGCCCGAGCAGTACTTC. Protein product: CAISQGPEQYF.

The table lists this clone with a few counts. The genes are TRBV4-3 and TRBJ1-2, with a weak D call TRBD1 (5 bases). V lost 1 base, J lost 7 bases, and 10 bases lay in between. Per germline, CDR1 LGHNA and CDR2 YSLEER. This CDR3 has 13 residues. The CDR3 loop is CASSQGMTAGYTF. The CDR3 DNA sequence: TGCGCCAGCAGCCAAGGTATGACAGCTGGCTACACCTTC.

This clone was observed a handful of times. The DNA for the CDR3 is TGTGCCAGCAGTGAAGCGGGACTCCCCTTTGGGGATGGCTACACCTTC. This translates into CASSEAGLPFGDGYTF. The chain couples TRBV6-1 to TRBJ1-2, with D perhaps matching TRBD1 (5 bases). This CDR3 has 16 residues. Per the germline V gene, CDR1 is MNHNS and CDR2 is SASEGT. The germline V and J ends were trimmed by 0 bases and 6 bases, with 17 bases remaining between them.

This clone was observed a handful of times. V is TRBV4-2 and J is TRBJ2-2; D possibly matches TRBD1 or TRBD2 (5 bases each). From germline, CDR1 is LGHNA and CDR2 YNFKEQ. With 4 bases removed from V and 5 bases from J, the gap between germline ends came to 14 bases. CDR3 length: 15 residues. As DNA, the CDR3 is TGTGCCAGCAGCCCGCCGGGACCGAGAACCGGGGAGCTGTTTTTT. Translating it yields CASSPPGPRTGELFF.

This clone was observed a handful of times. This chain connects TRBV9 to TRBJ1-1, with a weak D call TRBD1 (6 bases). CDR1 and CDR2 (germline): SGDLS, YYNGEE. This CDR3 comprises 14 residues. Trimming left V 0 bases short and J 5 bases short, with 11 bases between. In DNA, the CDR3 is TGTGCCAGCAGCGTAGCGGAGGGGGGGACTGAAGCTTTCTTT. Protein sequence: CASSVAEGGTEAFF.